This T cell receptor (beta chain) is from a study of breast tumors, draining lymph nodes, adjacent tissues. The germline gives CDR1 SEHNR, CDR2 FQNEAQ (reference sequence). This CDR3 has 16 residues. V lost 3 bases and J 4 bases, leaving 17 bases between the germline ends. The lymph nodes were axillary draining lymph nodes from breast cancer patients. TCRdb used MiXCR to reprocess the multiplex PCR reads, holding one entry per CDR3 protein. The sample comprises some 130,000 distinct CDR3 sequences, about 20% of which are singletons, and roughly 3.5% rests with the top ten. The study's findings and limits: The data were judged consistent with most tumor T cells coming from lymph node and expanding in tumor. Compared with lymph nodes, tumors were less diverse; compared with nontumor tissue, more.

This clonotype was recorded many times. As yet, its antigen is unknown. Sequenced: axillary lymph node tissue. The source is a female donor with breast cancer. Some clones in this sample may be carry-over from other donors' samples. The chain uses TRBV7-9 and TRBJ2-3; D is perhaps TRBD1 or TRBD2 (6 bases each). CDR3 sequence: CASSLPPGAVSDTQYF. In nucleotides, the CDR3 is TGTGCCAGCAGCTTGCCTCCGGGGGCTGTTTCAGATACGCAGTATTTT.